This entry lists 31 T cell receptor beta chains sequenced from one sample in a study of blood T cells in healthy people across ages. With a J-beta primer mix and a sample-barcoded 5' primer, a second PCR ran roughly 6 to 11 cycles. TCRdb independently ran MiXCR on the 5' RACE reads; one entry per CDR3 protein. The table shows some 1.8 million distinct CDR3 sequences, with about two fifths occurring only once. Sequenced: blood. Every receptor here comes from a human donor in good health.

The chain is built from TRBV12-3 or TRBV12-4 and TRBJ2-7, with unresolved D. The V end lost 2 bases, the J end lost 1 base, and 6 bases lay between the germline ends. CDR3 length equals 13 residues. In DNA, the CDR3 is TGTGCCAGCAGTTTAATGGTTTCCTACGAGCAGTACTTC. This sequence encodes CASSLMVSYEQYF.

V usage is TRBV2 and J usage is TRBJ2-1, with 13 bases identical to TRBD2. The germline V gene has CDR1 SNHLY and CDR2 FYNNEI. Losses at the gene ends were 6 bases for V and 10 bases for J; bases not matched to a gene: 12. The CDR3 is 16 residues long. The CDR3 region has the DNA TGTGCCAGCAGCCAAACTAGCGGGGGGGGTTTCTACGAGCAGTTCTTC. Protein product: CASSQTSGGGFYEQFF.

This chain connects TRBV7-9 to TRBJ2-7, with D perhaps TRBD1 (6 bases). There are 14 residues in the CDR3. The germline CDR1 and CDR2 sequences are SEHNR and FQNEAQ (reference sequence). Between the trimmed V and J ends, which lost 5 bases and 3 bases, there was a span of 14 bases. The CDR3 nucleotides are TGTGCCAGCAGCCACCGGACAGCGTTCTACGAGCAGTACTTC. This sequence encodes CASSHRTAFYEQYF. The whole variable domain, filled in from reference TRBV7-9 and TRBJ2-7, reads DTGVSQNPRHKITKRGQNVTFRCDPISEHNRLYWYRQTLGQGPEFLTYFQNEAQLEKSRLLSDRFSAERPKGSFSTLEIQRTEQGDSAMYLCASSHRTAFYEQYFGPGTRLTVT.

This clonotype was detected only a few times. The chain has TRBV20-1 and TRBJ1-2; unclear D gene. Deletions cut 1 base from V and 6 bases from J, with 12 bases between. The germline V gene has CDR1 DFQATT and CDR2 SNEGSKA (reference sequence). The CDR3 has 13 amino acids. CDR3 DNA sequence: TGCAGTGCTAGAGGGGTTTTTGGGCATGGCTACACCTTC. Translated, it gives CSARGVFGHGYTF.

CDR3 sequence (DNA): TGCAGTGCCAAGTCCGGGACTAGCTCCTACAATGAGCAGTTCTTC. Its translation: CSAKSGTSSYNEQFF. The chain recombines TRBV20-1 with TRBJ2-1, with 8 positions matching TRBD2. Germline V lookup: CDR1 DFQATT, CDR2 SNEGSKA (reference sequence). Trimming at V came to 6 bases and at J to 0 bases, leaving 7 bases not matched to a gene. This CDR3 is 15 amino acids long.

To note about this clonotype: One junction end disagrees with the germline gene, perhaps due to a read error. The CDR3 loop reads CANSLRGDGSNEQFF. CDR3 nucleotide sequence: TGTGCCAACAGCTTAAGGGGTGACGGATCCAATGAGCAGTTCTTC. This rearrangement joins TRBV7-2 to TRBJ2-1; perhaps TRBD1 as D (5 bases). There are 15 residues in the CDR3. Germline V CDR1 and CDR2: SGHTA, FQGNSA. Complete variable domain (other parts from reference TRBV7-2 and TRBJ2-1): GAGVSQSPSNKVTEKGKDVELRCDPISGHTALYWYRQSLGQGLEFLIYFQGNSAPDKSGLPSDRFSAERTGGSVSTLTIQRTQQEDSAVYLCANSLRGDGSNEQFFGPGTRLTVL.

The chain uses TRBV4-2 and TRBJ2-1; 7 bases fit TRBD2. CDR1 is LGHNA, CDR2 YNFKEQ, per germline. The CDR3 sequence is 15 residues long. The trim removed 1 base at V and 6 bases at J, leaving 6 bases unmatched. The CDR3 nucleotides are TGTGCCAGCAGCCAAGCAAACGGGGGGTTCAATGAGCAGTTCTTC. Amino acids: CASSQANGGFNEQFF.

This clonotype showed up many times. The gene calls are TRBV7-9 and TRBJ2-4; 8 nucleotides agree with TRBD1. The V gene end was trimmed by 5 bases and the J gene end by 0 bases; junction bases not matched to a gene: 21. CDR1 is SEHNR, CDR2 FQNEAQ, per germline (reference sequence). The CDR3 sequence is 21 residues long. CDR3 bases: TGTGCCAGCAGCCAACTCCTCCGGGACAGGACGGGCGGGGTAGCCAAAAACATTCAGTACTTC. This codes for CASSQLLRDRTGGVAKNIQYF. Based on the CDR3 plus reference TRBV7-9 and TRBJ2-4, the full variable domain is DTGVSQNPRHKITKRGQNVTFRCDPISEHNRLYWYRQTLGQGPEFLTYFQNEAQLEKSRLLSDRFSAERPKGSFSTLEIQRTEQGDSAMYLCASSQLLRDRTGGVAKNIQYFGAGTRLSVL.

The genes are TRBV5-1 and TRBJ2-2, with D perhaps assigned TRBD1 or TRBD2 (5 bases each). The V end was cut by 4 bases, the J end by 2 bases, with 15 bases between. The CDR3 totals 16 residues. CDR1 and CDR2 (germline): SGHRS, YFSETQ. The CDR3 DNA reads TGCGCCAGCAGCATCACCGGGACGGTCAACACCGGGGAGCTGTTTTTT. Translating it yields CASSITGTVNTGELFF.

The rearrangement uses TRBV5-1 and TRBJ1-2; D is uncertain. The V gene's germline CDR1 is SGHRS and CDR2 YFSETQ. The CDR3 has 14 residues. V gave up 0 bases and J gave up 8 bases, with 14 bases separating them. CDR3 sequence (DNA): TGCGCCAGCAGCTTGGGTTCCTCTCCAGACGGCTACACCTTC. Its translation: CASSLGSSPDGYTF. The full variable domain, with the rest looked up from reference TRBV5-1 and TRBJ1-2, is KAGVTQTPRYLIKTRGQQVTLSCSPISGHRSVSWYQQTPGQGLQFLFEYFSETQRNKGNFPGRFSGRQFSNSRSEMNVSTLELGDSALYLCASSLGSSPDGYTFGSGTRLTVV.

V is TRBV6-5 and J is TRBJ2-7; 7 nucleotides match TRBD1. This CDR3 contains 15 residues. Germline V gives CDR1 MNHEY, CDR2 SVGAGI. J gave up 2 bases and V 4 bases, and 8 bases lay outside the gene matches. CDR3 loop: CASSFDREPTYEQYF. The DNA of the CDR3 is TGTGCCAGCAGTTTCGACAGGGAGCCCACCTACGAGCAGTACTTC.

The chain employs TRBV7-2 and TRBJ2-7; tentatively, D is TRBD1 (6 bases). Trimming took 1 base from V and 3 from J, leaving 16 bases between them. Germline V gene data show CDR1 as SGHTA and CDR2 as FQGNSA. The CDR3 is made up of 16 amino acids. The CDR3 DNA sequence: TGTGCCAGCAGCTTAGTCGTCACAGGGTATAGCTACGAGCAGTACTTC. Translating it yields CASSLVVTGYSYEQYF.

This clonotype was found a few times. This chain connects TRBV29-1 to TRBJ1-2; TRBD1 matches 7 bases. This CDR3 is built from 13 residues. Trimming cost V 6 bases and J 8 bases; bases outside gene matches: 12. The V gene's germline CDR1 is SQVTM and CDR2 ANQGSEA. CDR3 sequence: CSVGQNIYVGYTF. DNA of the CDR3: TGCAGCGTGGGACAGAACATCTATGTAGGCTACACCTTC. The full variable domain, in which reference TRBV29-1 and TRBJ1-2 provide the parts outside the CDR3, is SAVISQKPSRDICQRGTSLTIQCQVDSQVTMMFWYRQQPGQSLTLIATANQGSEATYESGFVIDKFPISRPNLTFSTLTVSNMSPEDSSIYLCSVGQNIYVGYTFGSGTRLTVV.

This rearrangement joins TRBV12-3 or TRBV12-4 to TRBJ2-4; possibly TRBD2 for D (7 bases). Trimming left V 8 bases short and J 13 bases short, with 24 bases between. This CDR3 is built from 14 residues. The CDR3 loop reads CASHSSGGANEQYF. The DNA of the CDR3 is TGTGCCAGCCATAGTAGTGGGGGGGCGAATGAGCAGTACTTC.

This sequence joins TRBV5-1 and TRBJ1-1, with TRBD1 matching over 9 bases. Losses at the gene ends were 4 bases for V and 3 bases for J; bases not matched to a gene: 13. The CDR3 covers 17 residues. CDR1 and CDR2 (germline): SGHRS, YFSETQ. This CDR3 reads CASSTQTGGTVDTEAFF. CDR3 sequence (DNA): TGCGCCAGCAGCACACAGACAGGGGGTACAGTGGACACTGAAGCTTTCTTT.

This chain links TRBV20-1 with TRBJ1-5; D is uncertain. V was shortened by 0 bases and J by 0 bases, with 12 bases between the two germline ends. The CDR3 is made up of 16 amino acids. Germline V gene lookup returns CDR1 DFQATT and CDR2 SNEGSKA (reference sequence). CDR3 loop: CSARDLSPYSNQPQHF. The CDR3, as DNA: TGCAGTGCTAGAGACCTTTCCCCTTATAGCAATCAGCCCCAGCATTTT.

Of note for this clonotype: This clone may be a read error of a much larger clone one base away. The CDR3 nucleotides are TGTGCCAGCAGCTTTGGGGGCTCTGGGGTCAACGTCCTGACTTTC. Translated, it gives CASSFGGSGVNVLTF. J is TRBJ2-6 and V is TRBV7-2; tentatively, D is TRBD1 (6 bases). The germline gives CDR1 SGHTA, CDR2 FQGNSA. The CDR3 is made up of 15 amino acids.

This rearrangement joins TRBV7-2 to TRBJ2-5; D is ambiguous. The J call is doubtful: the DNA matches TRBJ2-7 better. CDR1 and CDR2 from the germline V gene are SGHTA and FQGNSA. The CDR3 runs 15 residues. The CDR3: CASSLYLGMNNEQYF. The CDR3 coding sequence is TGTGCCAGCAGCTTGTATTTGGGGATGAACAACGAGCAGTACTTC.

This clonotype has just one count. The genes are TRBV18 and TRBJ1-1, with TRBD1 matching over 7 bases. Germline V gives CDR1 KGHSH, CDR2 LQKENI. The junction had 4 bases not matched to a gene; V was cut back by 5 bases and J by 1 base. The CDR3 runs 14 residues. The CDR3 DNA reads TGTGCCAGCTCAACGACAGGGCAGAACACTGAAGCTTTCTTT. The encoded protein is CASSTTGQNTEAFF. Drawing the rest from reference TRBV18 and TRBJ1-1, the complete variable domain is NAGVMQNPRHLVRRRGQEARLRCSPMKGHSHVYWYRQLPEEGLKFMVYLQKENIIDESGMPKERFSAEFPKEGPSILRIQQVVRGDSAAYFCASSTTGQNTEAFFGQGTRLTVV.

This clonotype was picked up a small number of times. A junction boundary mismatches the germline segment, possibly from a read error. This rearrangement joins TRBV5-1 to TRBJ2-5; D is perhaps TRBD2 (6 bases). In germline, CDR1 is SGHRS, CDR2 YFSETQ. This CDR3 comprises 15 residues. CDR3 protein: CASSLAAGSQETQYF. The CDR3 nucleotides read TGTGCCAGCAGCTTAGCGGCGGGGTCCCAAGAGACCCAGTACTTC.

The CDR3 protein is CASSQEASQNYGYTF. The CDR3 nucleotides read TGCGCCAGCAGCCAAGAAGCAAGCCAGAACTATGGCTACACCTTC. The chain employs TRBV4-1 and TRBJ1-2; D is ambiguous. The length of the CDR3 is 15 residues. Trimming removed 0 bases from V and 2 bases from J, with 10 bases in between. Germline-derived CDR1 and CDR2 are MGHRA and YSYEKL.

This clonotype appeared a few times. The genes are TRBV20-1 and TRBJ2-1, with 11 nucleotides matching TRBD2. Germline values: CDR1 DFQATT, CDR2 SNEGSKA (reference sequence). Unmatched junction bases numbered 3, after V lost 0 bases and J lost 8 bases. The CDR3 sequence is 14 residues long. DNA for the CDR3: TGCAGTGCTAGAGACACTAGCGGGGGTTATGAGCAGTTCTTC. Its protein is CSARDTSGGYEQFF.

This clonotype was seen only a few times. The V and J genes are TRBV4-1 and TRBJ2-5; D may be TRBD1 (5 bases). V was cut by 9 bases and J by 5 bases, with 16 bases left in between. Germline V gene data show CDR1 as MGHRA and CDR2 as YSYEKL. CDR3 size: 13 residues. CDR3 coding DNA: TGCGCCAGTAGGGGCCCAGGGCGGGAGACCCAGTACTTC. It yields the protein CASRGPGRETQYF.

This clonotype was counted between two and nine times. The chain joins TRBV7-2 to TRBJ2-7; 9 bases align to TRBD2. The CDR3 spans 14 residues. Germline V gene data show CDR1 as SGHTA and CDR2 as FQGNSA. The ends lost 3 bases at V and 6 bases at J; junction bases unmatched: 6. The CDR3 coding sequence is TGTGCCAGCAGCTTTACGGGACTAGCCCCCGAGCAGTACTTC. This encodes CASSFTGLAPEQYF.

This clonotype occurred a few times. The chain uses TRBV5-1 and TRBJ2-7, with D perhaps TRBD1 (5 bases). The germline gives CDR1 SGHRS, CDR2 YFSETQ. The CDR3 loop spans 14 amino acids. The V end was cut by 4 bases, the J end by 4 bases, with 15 bases between. DNA for the CDR3: TGCGCCAGCAGCCCACAGGACCCAAGATACGAGCAGTACTTC. Protein product: CASSPQDPRYEQYF.

The V call is TRBV7-2, the J call TRBJ2-1; 9 nucleotides line up with TRBD2. The CDR3 is 18 amino acids. Trimming at V came to 5 bases and at J to 6 bases, leaving 17 bases not matched to a gene. Germline loops: CDR1 SGHTA, CDR2 FQGNSA. CDR3 residues: CASSRVTGSGRTGNEQFF. DNA of the CDR3: TGTGCCAGCAGCAGAGTAACAGGTAGCGGGAGAACTGGCAATGAGCAGTTCTTC.

This chain joins TRBV6-5 and TRBJ2-7; D may be TRBD1 or TRBD2 (5 bases each). The V end lost 5 bases, the J end lost 6 bases, and 20 bases lay between the germline ends. The CDR3 is 15 amino acids. Germline V lookup: CDR1 MNHEY, CDR2 SVGAGI. The CDR3 here is CASSPHGTNPTEQYF. The CDR3 region has the DNA TGTGCCAGCAGTCCACACGGGACGAACCCAACCGAGCAGTACTTC.

The chain links TRBV5-1 to TRBJ2-3; the D is unclear. Germline V CDR1 and CDR2: SGHRS, YFSETQ. This CDR3 spans 15 amino acids. With 0 bases removed from V and 7 bases from J, the gap between germline ends came to 15 bases. The CDR3 reads CASSLAMTEANTQYF. DNA for the CDR3: TGCGCCAGCAGCTTGGCTATGACCGAGGCTAATACGCAGTATTTT.

This clonotype occurred a few times. The J gene is TRBJ2-7, the V gene TRBV6-5, with 7 bases that match TRBD2. Germline CDR1 reads MNHEY; CDR2 reads SVGAGI. Germline trimming cut 7 bases from V and 0 bases from J; bases unmatched to any gene: 6. This CDR3 spans 14 amino acids. CDR3 protein: CASKTSIGSYEQYF. CDR3 sequence (DNA): TGTGCCAGCAAGACTAGCATAGGCTCCTACGAGCAGTACTTC.

This sequence joins TRBV5-1 and TRBJ1-6; TRBD1 aligns across 11 bases. CDR3 length equals 17 residues. Germline V gene lookup returns CDR1 SGHRS and CDR2 YFSETQ. With V trimmed by 4 bases and J by 8 bases, 11 bases remained unmatched. The CDR3: CASSGGTGGSSDSPLHF. CDR3 sequence (DNA): TGCGCCAGCAGCGGCGGGACAGGGGGTAGTTCGGATTCACCCCTCCACTTT.

The chain is built from TRBV5-1 and TRBJ2-6; D might be TRBD2 (6 bases). Germline V lookup: CDR1 SGHRS, CDR2 YFSETQ. The CDR3 totals 17 residues. V shed 0 bases and J shed 3 bases, with 13 bases lying between them. The CDR3 DNA sequence: TGCGCCAGCAGCTTGGACCCTGGGGGGAATGGGGCCAACGTCCTGACTTTC. Amino acids: CASSLDPGGNGANVLTF. Using reference TRBV5-1 and TRBJ2-6 for the parts outside the CDR3, the full variable domain is KAGVTQTPRYLIKTRGQQVTLSCSPISGHRSVSWYQQTPGQGLQFLFEYFSETQRNKGNFPGRFSGRQFSNSRSEMNVSTLELGDSALYLCASSLDPGGNGANVLTFGAGSRLTVL.